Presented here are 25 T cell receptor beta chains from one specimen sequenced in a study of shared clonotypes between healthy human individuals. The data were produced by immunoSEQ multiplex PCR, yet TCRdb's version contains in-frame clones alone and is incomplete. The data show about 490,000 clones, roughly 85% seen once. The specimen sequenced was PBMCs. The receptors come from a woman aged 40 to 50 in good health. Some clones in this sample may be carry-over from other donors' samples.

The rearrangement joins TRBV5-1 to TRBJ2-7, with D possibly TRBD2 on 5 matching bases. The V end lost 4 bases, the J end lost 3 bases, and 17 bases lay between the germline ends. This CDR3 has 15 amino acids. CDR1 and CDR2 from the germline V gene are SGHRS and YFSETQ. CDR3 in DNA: TGCGCCAGCAGCAATGGACTGTCCTCAGGCTACGAGCAGTACTTC. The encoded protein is CASSNGLSSGYEQYF.

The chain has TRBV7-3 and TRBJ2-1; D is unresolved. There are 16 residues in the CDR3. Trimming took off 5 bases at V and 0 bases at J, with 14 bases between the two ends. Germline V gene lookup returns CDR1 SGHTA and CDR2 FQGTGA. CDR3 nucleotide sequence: TGTGCCAGCAGCCGTTCGCCCGTTCCCTCCTACAATGAGCAGTTCTTC. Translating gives CASSRSPVPSYNEQFF.

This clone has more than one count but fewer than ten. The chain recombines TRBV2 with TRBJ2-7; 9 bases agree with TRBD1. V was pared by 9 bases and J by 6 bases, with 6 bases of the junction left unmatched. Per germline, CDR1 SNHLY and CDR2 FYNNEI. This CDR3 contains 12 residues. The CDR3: CARGTGTVEQYF. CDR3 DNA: TGTGCCAGGGGGACAGGGACGGTCGAGCAGTACTTC.

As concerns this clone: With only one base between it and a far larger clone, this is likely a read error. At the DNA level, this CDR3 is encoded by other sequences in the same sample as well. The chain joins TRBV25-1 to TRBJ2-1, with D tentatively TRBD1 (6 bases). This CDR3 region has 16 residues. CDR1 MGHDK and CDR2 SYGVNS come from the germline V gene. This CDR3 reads CASSEHRDQTYNEQFF. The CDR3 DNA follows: TGTGCCAGCAGTGAACACAGGGACCAAACGTACAACGAGCAGTTCTTC.

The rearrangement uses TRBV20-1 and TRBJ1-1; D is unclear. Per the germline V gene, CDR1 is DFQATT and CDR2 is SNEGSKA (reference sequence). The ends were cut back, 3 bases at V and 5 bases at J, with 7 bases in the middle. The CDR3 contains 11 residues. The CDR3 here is CSASSRTEAFF. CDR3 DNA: TGCAGTGCTAGTAGTCGTACTGAAGCTTTCTTT.

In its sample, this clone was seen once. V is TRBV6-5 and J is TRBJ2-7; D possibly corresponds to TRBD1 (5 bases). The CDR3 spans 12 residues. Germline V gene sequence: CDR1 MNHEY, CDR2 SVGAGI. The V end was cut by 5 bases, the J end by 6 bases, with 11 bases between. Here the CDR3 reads CASSIRGGEQYF. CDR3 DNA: TGTGCCAGCAGTATTAGGGGTGGCGAGCAGTACTTC.

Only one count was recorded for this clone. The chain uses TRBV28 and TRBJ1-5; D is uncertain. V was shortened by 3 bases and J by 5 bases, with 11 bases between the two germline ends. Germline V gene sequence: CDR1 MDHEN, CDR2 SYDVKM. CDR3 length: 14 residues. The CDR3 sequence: CASSFFISDQPQHF. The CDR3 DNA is TGTGCCAGCAGTTTTTTCATTTCGGATCAGCCCCAGCATTTT. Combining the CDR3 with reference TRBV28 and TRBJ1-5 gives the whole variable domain DVKVTQSSRYLVKRTGEKVFLECVQDMDHENMFWYRQDPGLGLRLIYFSYDVKMKEKGDIPEGYSVSREKKERFSLILESASTNQTSMYLCASSFFISDQPQHFGDGTRLSIL.

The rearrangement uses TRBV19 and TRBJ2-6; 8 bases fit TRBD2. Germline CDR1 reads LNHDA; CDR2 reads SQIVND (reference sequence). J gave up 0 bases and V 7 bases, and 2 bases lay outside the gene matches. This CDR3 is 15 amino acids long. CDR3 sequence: CASTGTSSGANVLTF. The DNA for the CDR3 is TGTGCCAGTACGGGGACTAGCTCTGGGGCCAACGTCCTGACTTTC.

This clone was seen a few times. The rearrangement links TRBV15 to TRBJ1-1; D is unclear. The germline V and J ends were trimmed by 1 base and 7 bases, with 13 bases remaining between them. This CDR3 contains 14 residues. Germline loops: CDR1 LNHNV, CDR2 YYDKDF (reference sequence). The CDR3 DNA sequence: TGTGCCACCAGCAGAGTAGGTAGGGTTGATGAAGCTTTCTTT. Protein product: CATSRVGRVDEAFF. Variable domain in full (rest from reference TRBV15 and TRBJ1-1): DAMVIQNPRYQVTQFGKPVTLSCSQTLNHNVMYWYQQKSSQAPKLLFHYYDKDFNNEADTPDNFQSRRPNTSFCFLDIRSPGLGDTAMYLCATSRVGRVDEAFFGQGTRLTVV.

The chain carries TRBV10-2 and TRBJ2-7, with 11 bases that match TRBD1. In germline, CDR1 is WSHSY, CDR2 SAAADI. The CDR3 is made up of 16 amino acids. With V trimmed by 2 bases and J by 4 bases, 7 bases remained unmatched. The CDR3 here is CASSEPGTGGRYEQYF. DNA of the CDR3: TGCGCCAGCAGTGAGCCTGGGACAGGGGGGAGGTACGAGCAGTACTTC.

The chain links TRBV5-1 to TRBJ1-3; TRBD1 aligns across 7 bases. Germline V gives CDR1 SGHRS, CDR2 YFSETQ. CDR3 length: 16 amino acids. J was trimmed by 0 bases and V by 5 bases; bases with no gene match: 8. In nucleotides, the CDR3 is TGCGCCAGCAGACTGGGACAGACAAGCTCTGGAAACACCATATATTTT. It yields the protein CASRLGQTSSGNTIYF.

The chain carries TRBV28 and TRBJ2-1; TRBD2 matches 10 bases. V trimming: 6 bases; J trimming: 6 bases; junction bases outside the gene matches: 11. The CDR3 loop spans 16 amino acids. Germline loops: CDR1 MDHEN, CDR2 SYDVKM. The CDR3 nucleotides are TGTGCCAGCAGACCCGCTGGAGCGGGAGGGCCCAATGAGCAGTTCTTC. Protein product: CASRPAGAGGPNEQFF.

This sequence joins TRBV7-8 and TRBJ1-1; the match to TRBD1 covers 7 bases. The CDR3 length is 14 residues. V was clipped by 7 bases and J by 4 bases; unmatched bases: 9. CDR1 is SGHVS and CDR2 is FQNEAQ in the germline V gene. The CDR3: CASTPTGLITEAFF. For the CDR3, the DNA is TGTGCCAGCACTCCGACAGGGCTGATCACTGAAGCTTTCTTT.

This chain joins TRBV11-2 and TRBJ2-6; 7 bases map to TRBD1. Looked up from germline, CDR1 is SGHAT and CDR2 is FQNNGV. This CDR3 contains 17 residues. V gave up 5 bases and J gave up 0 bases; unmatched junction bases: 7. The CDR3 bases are TGTGCCAGCAGCCCAAGGACAGGACCCTCTGGGGCCAACGTCCTGACTTTC. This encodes CASSPRTGPSGANVLTF.

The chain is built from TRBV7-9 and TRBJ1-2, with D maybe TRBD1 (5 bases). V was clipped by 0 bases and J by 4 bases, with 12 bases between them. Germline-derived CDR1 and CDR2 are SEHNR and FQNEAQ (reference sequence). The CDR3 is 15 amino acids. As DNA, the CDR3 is TGTGCCAGCAGCTTAGCGCAGGGTGGGGGCTATGGCTACACCTTC. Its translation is CASSLAQGGGYGYTF.

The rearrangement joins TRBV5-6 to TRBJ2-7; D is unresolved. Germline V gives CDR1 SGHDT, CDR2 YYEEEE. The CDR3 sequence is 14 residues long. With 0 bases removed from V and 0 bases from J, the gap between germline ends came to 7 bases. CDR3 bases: TGTGCCAGCAGCTTGGCCTGGGCCTCCTACGAGCAGTACTTC. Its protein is CASSLAWASYEQYF.

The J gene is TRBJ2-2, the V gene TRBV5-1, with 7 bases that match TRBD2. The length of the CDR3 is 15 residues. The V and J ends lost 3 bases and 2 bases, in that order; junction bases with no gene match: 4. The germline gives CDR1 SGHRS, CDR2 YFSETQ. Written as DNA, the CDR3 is TGCGCCAGCAGCTCTAGCGGCCTTAACACCGGGGAGCTGTTTTTT. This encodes CASSSSGLNTGELFF.

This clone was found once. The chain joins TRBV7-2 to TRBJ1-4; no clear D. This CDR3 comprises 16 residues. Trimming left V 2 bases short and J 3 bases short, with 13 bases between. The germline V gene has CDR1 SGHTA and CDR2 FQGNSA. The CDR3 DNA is TGTGCCAGCAGCTTAAGGGCCGGGCAGCCTAATGAAAAACTGTTTTTT. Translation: CASSLRAGQPNEKLFF.

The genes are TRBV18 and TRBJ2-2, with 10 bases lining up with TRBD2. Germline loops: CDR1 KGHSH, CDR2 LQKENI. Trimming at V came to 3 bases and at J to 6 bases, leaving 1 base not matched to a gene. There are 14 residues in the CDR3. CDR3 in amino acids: CASSPGLAPGELFF. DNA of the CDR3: TGTGCCAGCTCACCGGGACTAGCGCCCGGGGAGCTGTTTTTT.

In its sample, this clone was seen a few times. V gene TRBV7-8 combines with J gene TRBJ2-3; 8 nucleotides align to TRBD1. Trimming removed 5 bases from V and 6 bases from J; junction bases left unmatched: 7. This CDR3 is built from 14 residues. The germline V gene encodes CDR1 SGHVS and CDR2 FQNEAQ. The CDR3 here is CASSITGGFDTQYF. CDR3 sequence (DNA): TGTGCCAGCAGCATTACAGGGGGGTTTGATACGCAGTATTTT.

DNA of the CDR3: TGTGCCAGCAGCTTAGATTCCGGGACAGGGGACGAGCAGTACTTC. It codes for CASSLDSGTGDEQYF. J is TRBJ2-7 and V is TRBV7-8, with 10 bases lining up with TRBD1. There are 15 residues in the CDR3. The germline V gene encodes CDR1 SGHVS and CDR2 FQNEAQ. Trimming took 1 base from V and 5 from J; bases not matched to a gene: 5.

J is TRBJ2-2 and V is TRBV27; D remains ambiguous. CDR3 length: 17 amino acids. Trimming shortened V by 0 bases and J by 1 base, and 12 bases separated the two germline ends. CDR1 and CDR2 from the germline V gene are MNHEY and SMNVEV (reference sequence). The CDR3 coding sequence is TGTGCCAGCAGTTTATCGGGCCTCCTTTGGAACACCGGGGAGCTGTTTTTT. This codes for CASSLSGLLWNTGELFF.

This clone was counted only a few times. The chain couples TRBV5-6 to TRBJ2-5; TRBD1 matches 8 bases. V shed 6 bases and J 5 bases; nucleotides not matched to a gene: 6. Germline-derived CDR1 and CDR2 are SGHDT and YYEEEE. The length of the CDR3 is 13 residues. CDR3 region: CASTKDRVETQYF. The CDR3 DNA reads TGTGCCAGCACCAAGGACAGGGTCGAGACCCAGTACTTC.

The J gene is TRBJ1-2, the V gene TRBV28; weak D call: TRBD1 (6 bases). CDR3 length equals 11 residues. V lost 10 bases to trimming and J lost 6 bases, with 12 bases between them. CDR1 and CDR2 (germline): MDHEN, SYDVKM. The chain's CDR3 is CATHRVNGYTF. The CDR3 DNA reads TGTGCCACCCACAGGGTTAATGGCTACACCTTC.

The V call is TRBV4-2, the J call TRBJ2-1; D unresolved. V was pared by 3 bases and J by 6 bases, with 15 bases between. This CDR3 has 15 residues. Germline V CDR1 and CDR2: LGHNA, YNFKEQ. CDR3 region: CASSQQQSLLNEQFF. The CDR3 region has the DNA TGTGCCAGCAGCCAGCAGCAGAGCCTCCTCAATGAGCAGTTCTTC.